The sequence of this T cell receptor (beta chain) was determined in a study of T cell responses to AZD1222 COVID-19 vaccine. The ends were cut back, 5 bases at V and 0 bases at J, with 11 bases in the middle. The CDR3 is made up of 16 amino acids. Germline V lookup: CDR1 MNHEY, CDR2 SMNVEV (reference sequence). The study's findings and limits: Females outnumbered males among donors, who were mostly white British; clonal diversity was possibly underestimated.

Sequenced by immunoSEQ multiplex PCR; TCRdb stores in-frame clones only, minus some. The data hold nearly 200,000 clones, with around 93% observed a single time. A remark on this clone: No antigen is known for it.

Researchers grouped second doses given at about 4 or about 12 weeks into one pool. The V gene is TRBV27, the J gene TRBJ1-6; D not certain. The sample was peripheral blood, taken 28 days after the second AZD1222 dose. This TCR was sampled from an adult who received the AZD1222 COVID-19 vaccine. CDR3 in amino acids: CASSLRHSSYNSPLHF. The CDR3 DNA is TGTGCCAGCAGTCTCAGACACAGCTCCTATAATTCACCCCTCCACTTT.